Listed below are T cell receptor beta chains from one sample, sequenced in a study of blood T cell repertoires in COVID-19. Sequencing was performed with immunoSEQ multiplex PCR; in TCRdb, only in-frame clones are kept and a portion is missing. The sample holds more than 150,000 clones; approximately 85% are singletons and the top ten take 7.5% to 10%. What was sequenced was peripheral blood. Receptors originate from a woman of 80 years or more with acute or convalescent COVID-19. CDR3s include the opening cysteine and the closing phenylalanine or tryptophan. D genes are given only for firm matches. Rows may omit the clone size; those that give it use once, few, many or a size class.

TRBJ1-1	TRBV29-1	once	.	CSVGYIGQLNTEAFF	TGCAGCGTTGGCTATATAGGACAGCTGAACACTGAAGCTTTCTTT
TRBJ1-2	TRBV7-9	.	.	CASRGSNYGYTF	TGTGCCAGTAGAGGGAGCAACTATGGCTACACCTTC
TRBJ2-3	TRBV19	once	.	CASRRVEQGGQYF	TGTGCCAGTAGAAGGGTGGAGCAGGGTGGGCAGTATTTT
TRBJ2-1	TRBV12-2	few	.	CASRSPPSSGDEQFF	TGTGCAAGTCGCTCCCCCCCCTCTAGCGGTGATGAGCAGTTCTTC
TRBJ2-4	TRBV19	.	.	CASSIFARAKNIQYF	TGTGCCAGTAGTATATTCGCCAGAGCCAAAAACATTCAGTACTTC
TRBJ2-7	TRBV29-1	.	TRBD1	CSVGATGVEQYF	TGCAGCGTTGGCGCTACAGGGGTCGAGCAGTACTTC
TRBJ1-6	TRBV7-9	.	.	CASSLRRWGHSPLHF	TGTGCCAGCAGCCTACGACGGTGGGGGCATTCACCCCTCCACTTT
TRBJ2-5	TRBV5-1	.	TRBD2	CASRLAGGETQYF	TGCGCCAGTCGACTAGCGGGAGGCGAGACCCAGTACTTC
TRBJ2-2	TRBV14	.	TRBD2	CAWPTSGFRGELFF	TGTGCCTGGCCGACTAGCGGATTTAGGGGGGAGCTGTTTTTT
TRBJ1-1	TRBV3-1/TRBV3-2	few	.	CASSRGSTEAFF	TGTGCCAGCAGCAGGGGGTCCACTGAAGCTTTCTTT
TRBJ2-7	TRBV4-1	.	.	CASSPGFSYEQYF	TGCGCCAGCAGCCCGGGATTCTCCTACGAGCAGTACTTC
TRBJ2-5	TRBV21-1	once	.	CASSGKRQAQETQYF	TGTGCCAGCAGCGGCAAGAGACAGGCCCAAGAGACCCAGTACTTC
TRBJ1-1	TRBV5-1	.	.	CASSLEASRGTEAFF	TGCGCCAGCAGCTTGGAAGCTTCAAGGGGGACTGAAGCTTTCTTT
TRBJ1-5	TRBV9	few	TRBD1	CASSVGGQLDQPQHF	TGTGCCAGCAGCGTAGGGGGACAGCTAGATCAGCCCCAGCATTTT
TRBJ1-1	TRBV19	.	TRBD1	CASSVGGQIHTEAFF	TGTGCCAGTTCAGTCGGGGGACAGATCCACACTGAAGCTTTCTTT
TRBJ2-7	TRBV18	.	.	CASSPIPGSYEQYF	TGTGCCAGCTCACCAATCCCAGGCTCCTACGAGCAGTACTTC
TRBJ2-1	TRBV30	.	TRBD1	CAWSHRGYNEQFF	TGTGCCTGGAGTCACAGGGGTTACAATGAGCAGTTCTTC
TRBJ2-1	TRBV30	.	TRBD1	CAWSVGTGGSNEQFF	TGTGCCTGGAGTGTAGGGACAGGGGGCTCGAATGAGCAGTTCTTC
TRBJ2-7	TRBV7-2	.	TRBD1	CASSLVGGTGRDEQYF	TGTGCCAGCAGCTTAGTAGGGGGGACAGGGCGCGACGAGCAGTACTTC
TRBJ2-7	TRBV7-2	.	TRBD2	CASIPSGGTYEQYF	TGTGCCAGCATCCCCAGCGGGGGAACCTACGAGCAGTACTTC